This T cell receptor (beta chain) appears in the sequencing data of a study of T cell responses to AZD1222 COVID-19 vaccine (dated by TCRdb to about 2021). As for the study more broadly: Because spike-specific TCR depth and breadth did not differ between the two schedules, AZD1222 recipients who got a second dose at roughly 4 weeks were pooled with those who got a second dose at roughly 12 weeks. TCR sequencing covered about 230 trial participants: 200 to 220 given two doses of AZD1222 and 26 given two doses of MenACWY control vaccine. Trial participants were enrolled by age into 18-55, 56-69 and 70-plus year subgroups, with roughly 150, 30 and 60 TCR-sequenced participants respectively. The paper as a whole reports these results and caveats: A significant rise in spike-specific TCR breadth and depth was observed after two AZD1222 doses relative to day 0 and relative to MenACWY recipients. Vaccine-associated CD4 TCRs spanned the whole spike protein, with dominant responses in regions 160-218 and 743-854. Participants were mostly white British, with more females than males. The authors suggested clonal diversity may have been underestimated. Conclusions about previously exposed vaccinees are limited because only six or seven AZD1222 recipients were SARS-CoV-2 seropositive at baseline. Reportedly, close to half of the unique spike-specific TCRs recognized epitopes lying outside the regions that are mutated in the B.1.351 and B.1.1.7 variants. The 56-69-year group was small, and its depth increase did not reach significance, likely because of low power. No day 14 peak-response samples were available, so repertoires were characterized only after the peak T cell response.

Concerning this clone: The target of this receptor is not known. One base away there is no much larger clone; base qualities are not given.

Explained via the paper, the time point label denotes: baseline before first vaccination. Vaccinee samples came from UK trials COV001 and COV002, including a single-blind randomized controlled phase 2/3 trial of AZD1222 (ChAdOx1 nCoV-19) in healthy adults. For TCRbeta chain sequencing, PBMC samples from trial participants were taken at day 0 and at day 28 after the second dose. The CDR3 regions of human TCRbeta chains were analyzed by immunosequencing. In the authors' own workflow: Repertoire TCRs were matched against a reference library of SARS-CoV-2-specific TCRs generated with the MIRA antigen-specificity platform. Breadth was defined as the fraction of unique TCRs that were SARS-CoV-2-associated. Depth was defined as the fraction of total T cells that were SARS-CoV-2-associated. Using the MIRA data, each spike-specific TCR was assigned both to the spike region to which the TCR was reactive and to a CD4 or CD8 class. Log10-transformed breadth and depth values were compared by one-way ANOVA with Sidak's multiple comparisons tests. TCRdb took this table from immuneACCESS and kept in-frame rearrangements with V and J called. Such tables lack part of the clones; where checked against another copy, unresolved V genes explain under half of the gap, and the rest is unexplained. V and J calls and clone size come straight from that table; D and trimming were deduced from the DNA. The sample data list approximately 100,000 clones, and approximately 88% of these were observed just once. Over 15% of the sample goes to the ten largest clones.

CDR1 is given as MGHRA and CDR2 as YSYEKL, both from the germline V gene. The cysteine opens and the phenylalanine closes a CDR3 of 16 amino acids. Only the CDR3 portion is preserved as DNA: 48 bases, with reading frame beginning at the first base. V sheds 2 bases and J sheds 1 base, leaving 14 bases between their ends. The sequences come from peripheral blood, collected on day 0 of AZD1222 vaccination. The receptor's source is an adult in good health. The chain joins TRBV4-1 to TRBJ2-5; the D gene could be either TRBD1 or TRBD2, each agreeing at 7 bases. The CDR3 sequence is CASSQRGGTVQETQYF. DNA sequence: TGCGCCAGCAGCCAAAGGGGGGGGACAGTCCAAGAGACCCAGTACTTC.